This paragraph covers one T cell receptor (beta chain) sequence. The target antigen is unknown. The CDR3 consists of 17 residues. Trimming left V 0 bases short and J 2 bases short, with 14 bases between. Looked up from germline, CDR1 is LGHNA and CDR2 is YNFKEQ. Deep was the level used in running the assay. The method was immunoSEQ multiplex PCR; TCRdb's version includes in-frame clones alone and lacks a portion of them. Altogether about 580,000 clones are present, 95% to 98% being singletons, with the ten largest covering approximately 0.3%. CD45RO-negative, CCR7-selected cells formed the naive CD8 fraction, which excluded terminally differentiated effector memory CD45RA+ cells. The data were taken from a study of shared clonotypes between healthy human individuals. Study-wide points: What rarefaction showed was incomplete sorted-subset sequencing despite large depth. Sharing of clonotypes among donors was expected to vary with sequencing depth.

V usage is TRBV4-2 and J usage is TRBJ2-1; D possibly corresponds to TRBD1 (6 bases). The receptor was isolated from a man aged 25-45 years in good health. Material for sequencing was naive CD8+ T cells sorted from blood. CDR3 region: CASSQDLGAYTYNEQFF. The CDR3 nucleotides read TGTGCCAGCAGCCAAGATCTGGGGGCTTACACCTACAATGAGCAGTTCTTC.